Presented here are 2 T cell receptor beta chains from one specimen sequenced in a study of cytomegalovirus exposure and HLA in healthy donors. Primers for the PCR totalled 60 Vbeta and 13 Jbeta. Profiling relied on immunoSEQ multiplex PCR, and the TCRdb table lists in-frame clones only, not all of them. Here the sample spans a few hundred thousand clones, around 77% being singletons. Input material: PBMCs. All receptors come from a woman aged 30 to 39 in good health and CMV-seronegative.

This chain joins TRBV10-3 and TRBJ1-4; 10 nucleotides agree with TRBD1. The trim removed 0 bases at V and 2 bases at J, leaving 3 bases unmatched. The CDR3 loop spans 17 amino acids. Germline V CDR1 and CDR2: ENHRY, SYGVKD. CDR3 protein: CAISESTGGLTNEKLFF. CDR3 bases: TGTGCCATCAGTGAGTCGACAGGGGGCTTGACTAATGAAAAACTGTTTTTT.

The gene calls are TRBV15 and TRBJ2-5; D perhaps matches TRBD2 (6 bases). Germline CDR1 and CDR2: LNHNV and YYDKDF (reference sequence). The CDR3 contains 15 residues. V lost 0 bases to trimming and J lost 1 base, with 9 bases between them. The CDR3 region is CATSRDRGFQETQYF. The CDR3 bases are TGTGCCACCAGCAGAGATCGGGGGTTCCAAGAGACCCAGTACTTC.